The clone carrying this TCR beta chain was counted at least ten times. MiXCR was run by TCRdb on the 5' RACE reads, yielding one entry per CDR3 protein. The sample lists about 20,000 distinct CDR3 sequences; 9% to 10% were seen once. The germline CDR1 and CDR2 sequences are SEHNR and FQNEAQ (reference sequence). V lost 5 bases and J lost 8, with 12 bases in between. This CDR3 is 12 amino acids long. This sample is drawn from a study of spatial heterogeneity in lung cancer. Time point: blood at routine non-recurrence follow-up after resection. Tumor, nontumor lung or frozen PBMC supplied whole RNA that was sequenced unsorted.

Sequencing used PBMCs, obtained at follow-up. The genes are TRBV7-9 and TRBJ2-5; D is tentatively TRBD1 or TRBD2 (5 bases each). This receptor was taken from a female donor with early-stage non-small cell lung cancer. This chain's CDR3 is CASSPEGRTQYF. The CDR3 DNA is TGTGCCAGCAGCCCCGAGGGGCGTACCCAGTACTTC. Full variable domain (rest looked up from reference TRBV7-9 and TRBJ2-5): DTGVSQNPRHKITKRGQNVTFRCDPISEHNRLYWYRQTLGQGPEFLTYFQNEAQLEKSRLLSDRFSAERPKGSFSTLEIQRTEQGDSAMYLCASSPEGRTQYFGPGTRLLVL.